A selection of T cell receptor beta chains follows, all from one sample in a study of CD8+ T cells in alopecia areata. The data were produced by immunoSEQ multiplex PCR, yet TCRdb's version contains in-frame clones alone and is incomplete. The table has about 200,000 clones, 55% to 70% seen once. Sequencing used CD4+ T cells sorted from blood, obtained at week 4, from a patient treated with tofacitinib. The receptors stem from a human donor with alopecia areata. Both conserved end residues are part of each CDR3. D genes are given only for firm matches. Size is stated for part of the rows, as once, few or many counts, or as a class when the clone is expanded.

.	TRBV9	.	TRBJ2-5	CASSVGGPRETQYF	TGTGCCAGCAGCGTAGGGGGGCCTCGGGAGACCCAGTACTTC
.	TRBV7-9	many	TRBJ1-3	CASSSLVTGSGNTIYF	TGTGCCAGCAGCTCCCTTGTGACAGGCTCTGGAAACACCATATATTTT
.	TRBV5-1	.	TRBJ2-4	CASSDGGGEGYF	TGCGCCAGCAGCGACGGCGGGGGCGAAGGGTACTTC
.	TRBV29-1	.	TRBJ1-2	CSVEGVRSNYGYTF	TGCAGCGTTGAAGGTGTTAGGAGTAACTATGGCTACACCTTC
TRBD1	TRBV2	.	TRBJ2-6	CASSRPGTGTRANVLTF	TGTGCCAGCAGTCGTCCCGGGACAGGGACTAGGGCCAACGTCCTGACTTTC
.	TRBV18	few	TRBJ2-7	CASSPVGEWGNEQYF	TGTGCCAGCTCACCGGTTGGGGAGTGGGGTAACGAGCAGTACTTC
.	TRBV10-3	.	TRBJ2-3	CAIKIASTDTQYF	TGTGCCATCAAGATTGCTAGCACAGATACGCAGTATTTT
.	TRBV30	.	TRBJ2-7	CAWSDQRYEQYF	TGTGCCTGGAGTGACCAAAGGTACGAGCAGTACTTC
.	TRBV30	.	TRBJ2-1	CAWSGGASYNEQFF	TGTGCCTGGAGTGGGGGGGCCTCCTACAATGAGCAGTTCTTC
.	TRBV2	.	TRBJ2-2	CASASAAHANTGELFF	TGTGCCAGCGCGTCCGCGGCCCACGCGAACACCGGGGAGCTGTTTTTT
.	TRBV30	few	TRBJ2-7	CAWKGSSYEQYF	TGTGCCTGGAAGGGGAGTTCCTACGAGCAGTACTTC
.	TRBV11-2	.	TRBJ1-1	CASSSRANTEAFF	TGTGCCAGCAGCTCGAGGGCGAACACTGAAGCTTTCTTT
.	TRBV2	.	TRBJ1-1	CASSEDRDTEAFF	TGTGCCAGCAGTGAAGATAGGGACACTGAAGCTTTCTTT
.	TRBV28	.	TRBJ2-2	CASSFVPHLHTSGELFF	TGTGCCAGCAGTTTTGTCCCTCACCTCCATACCTCCGGGGAGCTGTTTTTT
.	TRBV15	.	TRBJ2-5	CATRLISQETQYF	TGTGCCACCAGACTAATAAGCCAAGAGACCCAGTACTTC
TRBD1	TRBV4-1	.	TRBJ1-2	CASSQGQGLFDGYTF	TGCGCCAGCAGCCAAGGACAGGGTCTTTTCGACGGCTACACCTTC
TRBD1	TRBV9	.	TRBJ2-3	CASSVVDRETQYF	TGTGCCAGCAGCGTAGTCGACAGGGAAACGCAGTATTTT
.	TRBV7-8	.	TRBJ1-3	CASSLNGNTIYF	TGTGCCAGCAGCTTAAATGGAAACACCATATATTTT
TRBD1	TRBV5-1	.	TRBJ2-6	CASSRRGIGSGANVLTF	TGCGCCAGCAGCCGCAGGGGGATAGGCTCTGGGGCCAACGTCCTGACTTTC
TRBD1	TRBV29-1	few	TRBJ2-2	CSADVQGAWGELFF	TGCAGCGCCGACGTGCAGGGGGCTTGGGGGGAGCTGTTTTTT
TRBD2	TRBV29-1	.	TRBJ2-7	CSVGGGGASYEQYF	TGCAGCGTTGGAGGCGGGGGGGCTTCCTACGAGCAGTACTTC
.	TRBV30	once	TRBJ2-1	CAWRGGRIFAYNEQFF	TGTGCCTGGAGGGGGGGCAGAATATTTGCCTACAATGAGCAGTTCTTC
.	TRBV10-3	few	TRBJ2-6	CAISDSSRANVLTF	TGTGCCATCAGTGACAGTTCAAGGGCCAACGTCCTGACTTTC
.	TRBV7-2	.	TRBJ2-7	CASSLVGPGQYF	TGTGCCAGCAGCTTAGTTGGGCCGGGCCAGTACTTC
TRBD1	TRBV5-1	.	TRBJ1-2	CASSRHRDSFPYGYTF	TGCGCCAGCAGCAGGCACCGGGACAGTTTTCCGTATGGCTACACCTTC
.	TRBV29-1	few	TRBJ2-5	CSVVYPQETQYF	TGCAGCGTTGTTTACCCCCAAGAGACCCAGTACTTC
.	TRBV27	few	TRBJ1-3	CASSSDTHSGNTIYF	TGTGCCAGCAGTTCGGACACGCACTCTGGAAACACCATATATTTT
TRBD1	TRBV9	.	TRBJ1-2	CASSVVTDRVDGYTF	TGTGCCAGCAGCGTAGTGACGGACAGGGTCGATGGCTACACCTTC
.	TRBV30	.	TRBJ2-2	CAWRPLGFTGELFF	TGTGCCTGGAGGCCCCTGGGGTTCACCGGGGAGCTGTTTTTT
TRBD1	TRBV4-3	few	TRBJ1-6	CASSLRGDRADAPLHF	TGCGCCAGCAGTCTCCGGGGTGACAGGGCAGATGCACCCCTCCACTTT
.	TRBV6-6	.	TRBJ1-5	CASSPPGDRNQPQHF	TGTGCCAGCAGTCCCCCAGGGGACCGCAATCAGCCCCAGCATTTT
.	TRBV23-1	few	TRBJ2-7	CASSPNGDSYEQYF	TGCGCCAGCAGCCCCAATGGGGACTCCTACGAGCAGTACTTC
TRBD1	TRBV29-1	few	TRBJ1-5	CSVRQGNQPQHF	TGCAGCGTCAGACAGGGAAATCAGCCCCAGCATTTT
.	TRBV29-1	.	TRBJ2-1	CSVRSRADNEQFF	TGCAGCGTTAGGTCCAGGGCTGACAATGAGCAGTTCTTC
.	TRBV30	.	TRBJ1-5	CAWSVYSTNQPQHF	TGTGCCTGGAGTGTATACAGCACCAATCAGCCCCAGCATTTT
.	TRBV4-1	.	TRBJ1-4	CASSQGQGNEKLFF	TGCGCCAGCAGCCAAGGGCAGGGGAATGAAAAACTGTTTTTT
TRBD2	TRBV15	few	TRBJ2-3	CATSRDRGGYTQYF	TGTGCCACCAGCAGAGATCGGGGGGGCTATACGCAGTATTTT
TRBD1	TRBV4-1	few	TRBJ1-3	CASSPPGRDRAGNTIYF	TGCGCCAGCAGCCCCCCAGGCCGGGACAGGGCTGGAAACACCATATATTTT
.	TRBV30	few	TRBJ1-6	CAWSRGTLNSPLHF	TGTGCCTGGAGTCGGGGGACTCTTAATTCACCCCTCCACTTT
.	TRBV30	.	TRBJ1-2	CAWLDRNTYGYTF	TGTGCCTGGCTGGACAGAAATACCTATGGCTACACCTTC
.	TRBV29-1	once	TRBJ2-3	CSGPAEGTDTQYF	TGCAGCGGCCCCGCCGAGGGCACAGATACGCAGTATTTT
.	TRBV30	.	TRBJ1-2	CAWSVGGMQGYTF	TGTGCCTGGAGTGTGGGGGGAATGCAGGGCTACACCTTC
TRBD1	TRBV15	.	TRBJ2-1	CATSRATNYRDRVTDEQFF	TGTGCCACCAGCAGAGCGACCAATTACCGGGACAGGGTCACGGATGAGCAGTTCTTC
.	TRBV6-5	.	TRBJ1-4	CASRPRQWGEKLFF	TGTGCCAGCAGACCTCGACAGTGGGGGGAAAAACTGTTTTTT
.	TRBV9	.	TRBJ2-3	CASSPPTLDTQYF	TGTGCCAGCAGCCCGCCGACACTAGATACGCAGTATTTT
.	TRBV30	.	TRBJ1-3	CAWSPIPRNTIYF	TGTGCCTGGAGCCCCATCCCCCGAAACACCATATATTTT
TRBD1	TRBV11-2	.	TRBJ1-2	CASSPPTGGYGYTF	TGTGCCAGCAGCCCGCCAACAGGGGGCTATGGCTACACCTTC
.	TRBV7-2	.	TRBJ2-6	CASSLEGSSGANVLTF	TGTGCCAGCAGCTTAGAGGGCAGCTCTGGGGCCAACGTCCTGACTTTC
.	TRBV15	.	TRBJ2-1	CATSVRFNEQFF	TGTGCCACCAGCGTCAGGTTCAATGAGCAGTTCTTC
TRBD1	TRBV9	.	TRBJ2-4	CASSVRTGKNIQYF	TGTGCCAGCAGCGTACGGACAGGGAAAAACATTCAGTACTTC
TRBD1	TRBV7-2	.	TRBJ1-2	CASSDRGYGYTF	TGTGCCAGCAGCGACAGGGGCTATGGCTACACCTTC
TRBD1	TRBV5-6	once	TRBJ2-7	CASSTPLRDRADYEQYF	TGTGCCAGCAGCACACCGCTCAGGGACAGGGCGGACTACGAGCAGTACTTC
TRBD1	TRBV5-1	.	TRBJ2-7	CASSYRGQSYEQYF	TGCGCCAGCAGCTACAGGGGGCAGTCCTACGAGCAGTACTTC
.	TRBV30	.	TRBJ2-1	CAWSSGDYNEQFF	TGTGCCTGGAGCTCCGGGGATTACAATGAGCAGTTCTTC
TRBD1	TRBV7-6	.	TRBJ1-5	CASSLGRGPNQPQHF	TGTGCCAGCAGCTTAGGAAGGGGGCCCAATCAGCCCCAGCATTTT
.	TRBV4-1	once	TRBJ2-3	CASSPWTRQLTQYF	TGCGCCAGCAGCCCTTGGACTCGACAACTTACGCAGTATTTT
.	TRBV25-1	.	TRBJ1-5	CASSQSGSAQPQHF	TGTGCCAGCAGTCAGTCAGGTAGCGCTCAGCCCCAGCATTTT
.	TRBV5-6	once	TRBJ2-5	CASSFQGSKETQYF	TGTGCCAGCAGCTTTCAGGGCTCTAAAGAGACCCAGTACTTC
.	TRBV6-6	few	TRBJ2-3	CASSYQSDTQYF	TGTGCCAGCAGTTATCAGTCAGATACGCAGTATTTT
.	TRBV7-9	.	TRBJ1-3	CASSFGTREAGNTIYF	TGTGCCAGCAGCTTCGGGACCAGGGAAGCGGGAAACACCATATATTTT